This T cell receptor beta chain was sequenced in a study of cytomegalovirus exposure and HLA in healthy donors. Points from the study as a whole: As a later analysis revealed, the rate of TCR association differed by HLA locus, with DRB1 most and HLA-C fewest.

J lost 6 bases, V lost 4 bases, and 3 bases had no gene match. Germline values: CDR1 MNHEY, CDR2 SMNVEV (reference sequence). The CDR3 is made up of 13 amino acids. The PCR made use of 60 Vbeta and 13 Jbeta primers. Some clones are missing from TCRdb's copy, which holds only in-frame ones; the method was immunoSEQ multiplex PCR. This sample has about 120,000 clones, with 63% found just once. For this clone: Its specificity is not known.

The material sequenced was PBMCs. The source is a man in his forties in good health and CMV-seropositive. The chain links TRBV27 to TRBJ1-5; TRBD1 agrees at 7 bases. The chain's CDR3 is CASSSGGTQPQHF. The CDR3, as DNA: TGTGCCAGCAGTTCAGGGGGTACTCAGCCCCAGCATTTT.